The 14 T cell receptor beta chains below come from one sample, sequenced in a study of identical twins. TCRdb re-called the 5' RACE reads through MiXCR, storing one row per CDR3 protein. The data show hundreds of thousands of distinct CDR3 sequences, over 9% seen once. These sequences were also reported in another study, on yellow fever vaccine responses in identical twins.

The source material was CD8+ T cells sorted from blood. Receptors originate from a woman under 30 in good health.

The chain has TRBV7-8 and TRBJ2-7; the match to TRBD2 covers 7 bases. The CDR3 loop spans 17 amino acids. V lost 0 bases to trimming and J lost 3 bases; unmatched junction nucleotides: 11. Germline values: CDR1 SGHVS, CDR2 FQNEAQ. CDR3 region: CASSLAVGGNSNYEQYV. As DNA, the CDR3 is TGTGCCAGCAGCTTAGCGGTGGGGGGGAACTCGAACTACGAGCAGTACGTC.

J is TRBJ2-1 and V is TRBV11-2; a weak D match, TRBD2 (6 bases). The CDR3 runs 17 residues. Germline V gene data show CDR1 as SGHAT and CDR2 as FQNNGV. V was pared by 5 bases and J by 0 bases, with 17 bases between. CDR3 DNA sequence: TGTGCCAGCAGCCTCCCGGGGGTCGGGAGCTCCTACAATGAGCAGTTCTTC. Translation gives CASSLPGVGSSYNEQFF.

This clonotype was detected only a few times. The chain is built from TRBV12-3 or TRBV12-4 and TRBJ2-2, with 10 bases lining up with TRBD2. The V gene end was trimmed by 2 bases and the J gene end by 8 bases; junction bases not matched to a gene: 20. This CDR3 region has 20 residues. The CDR3: CASSLTFGSGRAGELGELFF. As DNA, the CDR3 is TGTGCCAGCAGTTTAACTTTTGGGAGCGGGAGGGCCGGAGAGTTAGGGGAGCTGTTTTTT.

This clonotype was seen a few times. This sequence joins TRBV5-1 and TRBJ1-2; no reliable D call. Germline CDR1 SGHRS, CDR2 YFSETQ. The CDR3 is made up of 14 amino acids. The V gene lost 1 base and the J gene lost 5 bases, with 12 bases spanning the gap. CDR3 nucleotide sequence: TGCGCCAGCAGCTTGAGCCAGGCCGAATATGGCTACACCTTC. It codes for CASSLSQAEYGYTF.

This clonotype was found a few times. The chain has TRBV4-2 and TRBJ1-1; D is ambiguous. From germline, CDR1 is LGHNA and CDR2 YNFKEQ. CDR3 length equals 15 residues. Deletions cut 0 bases from V and 1 base from J, with 9 bases between. As DNA, the CDR3 is TGTGCCAGCAGCCAAGAAGGAAATTCGAACACTGAAGCTTTCTTT. The encoded protein is CASSQEGNSNTEAFF.

A few counts support this clonotype. V and J are TRBV5-1 and TRBJ2-2; D not resolved. CDR1 and CDR2 (germline): SGHRS, YFSETQ. V lost 0 bases to trimming and J lost 4 bases, with 10 bases between them. This CDR3 contains 15 residues. DNA of the CDR3: TGCGCCAGCAGCTTGGAAGGGCCAGGCACCGGGGAGCTGTTTTTT. Its translation: CASSLEGPGTGELFF.

This clonotype was picked up a small number of times. The chain joins TRBV7-3 to TRBJ2-1, with 8 bases matching TRBD2. Germline V lookup: CDR1 SGHTA, CDR2 FQGTGA. The junction had 3 bases not matched to a gene; V was cut back by 1 base and J by 4 bases. The CDR3 is 15 residues long. The CDR3 coding sequence is TGTGCCAGCAGCTTAATCGCTAGCGGGTACAATGAGCAGTTCTTC. Translating gives CASSLIASGYNEQFF.

CDR3 loop: CASTKTGGSGANVLTF. The CDR3 DNA follows: TGTGCCAGCACCAAGACCGGGGGGTCTGGGGCCAACGTCCTGACTTTC. V gene TRBV6-1 combines with J gene TRBJ2-6; 7 nucleotides line up with TRBD2. The CDR3 runs to 16 residues. With 7 bases clipped from V and 1 base from J, the junction kept 7 bases outside the gene matches. Germline V gives CDR1 MNHNS, CDR2 SASEGT.

This chain's CDR3 is CASSTGGSSSNEQFF. The CDR3 nucleotides read TGCGCCAGCAGCACGGGAGGGTCCTCTAGCAATGAGCAGTTCTTC. This sequence joins TRBV5-1 and TRBJ2-1; TRBD2 matches 8 bases. The CDR3 covers 15 residues. Germline V lookup: CDR1 SGHRS, CDR2 YFSETQ. V lost 4 bases to trimming and J lost 6 bases; unmatched junction nucleotides: 9.

This chain links TRBV27 with TRBJ2-3; TRBD1 aligns across 8 bases. The CDR3 length is 15 residues. Trimming took 3 bases from V and 2 from J; bases not matched to a gene: 4. CDR1 MNHEY and CDR2 SMNVEV come from the germline V gene (reference sequence). The CDR3 DNA reads TGTGCCAGCAGTTTCGGGCAGGGGGCCACAGATACGCAGTATTTT. Amino acids: CASSFGQGATDTQYF.

The rearrangement links TRBV5-5 to TRBJ2-2; the D gene is possibly TRBD1 (5 bases). Germline V gene data show CDR1 as SGHKS and CDR2 as YYEKEE (reference sequence). CDR3 length equals 16 residues. V gave up 4 bases and J gave up 0 bases, with 13 bases separating them. In nucleotides, the CDR3 is TGTGCCAGCAGCGATTCACAGGACGCGAACACCGGGGAGCTGTTTTTT. This sequence encodes CASSDSQDANTGELFF.

This clonotype has a handful of counts. The chain combines TRBV20-1 with TRBJ2-7; no reliable D call. Germline CDR1 reads DFQATT; CDR2 reads SNEGSKA (reference sequence). Trimming took off 7 bases at V and 1 base at J, with 14 bases between the two ends. CDR3 size: 13 residues. In nucleotides, the CDR3 is TGCAGTGGCGCGACACTTAGTTCCTACGAGCAGTACGTC. It translates to CSGATLSSYEQYV.

This clonotype was observed at least ten times. V gene TRBV5-5 combines with J gene TRBJ2-1; D may match TRBD1 or TRBD2 (5 bases each). This CDR3 has 13 residues. CDR1 and CDR2 (germline): SGHKS, YYEKEE (reference sequence). V shed 4 bases and J shed 6 bases, with 11 bases lying between them. The CDR3 loop reads CASSRGGGNEQFF. CDR3 bases: TGTGCCAGCAGCCGGGGTGGGGGCAATGAGCAGTTCTTC. Supplemented by reference TRBV5-5 and TRBJ2-1, the full variable domain reads DAGVTQSPTHLIKTRGQQVTLRCSPISGHKSVSWYQQVLGQGPQFIFQYYEKEERGRGNFPDRFSARQFPNYSSELNVNALLLGDSALYLCASSRGGGNEQFFGPGTRLTVL.

The genes are TRBV28 and TRBJ2-5; no clear D. V lost 6 bases and J 2 bases, leaving 10 bases between the germline ends. The CDR3 is 13 amino acids. Germline-derived CDR1 and CDR2 are MDHEN and SYDVKM. CDR3 loop: CASSPPGQETQYF. CDR3 DNA: TGTGCCAGCAGCCCGCCCGGACAAGAGACCCAGTACTTC.